This is a list of T cell receptor beta chains from one sample in a study of T cell repertoires in cytomegalovirus infection. From the reads, TCRdb called clonotypes with MiXCR, one entry per CDR3 protein. Of 150,000 to 200,000 distinct CDR3 sequences listed, about a sixth are singletons. The sequenced sample was CD8+ T cells from PBMCs. The receptor set was obtained from a human donor in good health (CMV status not recorded). Some clones in this sample may be carry-over from other donors' samples. CDR3s include the opening cysteine and the closing phenylalanine or tryptophan. A D gene is named only where the DNA matches it firmly. Only part of the rows carry a size: once, few, many, or a class if the clone is expanded.

V	D	size	J	CDR3	DNA
TRBV3-1	TRBD2	NA	TRBJ2-5	CASSQVTSGGAHETQYF	TGTGCCAGCAGCCAAGTCACTAGCGGGGGGGCGCATGAGACCCAGTACTTC
TRBV5-7	NA	NA	TRBJ2-5	CASSWGTDREDYQETQYF	TGTGCCAGCAGCTGGGGTACTGACAGGGAGGACTACCAAGAGACCCAGTACTTC
TRBV6-2/TRBV6-3	NA	few	TRBJ2-2	CASSGLKNTGELFF	TGTGCCAGCTCTGGGCTAAAGAACACCGGGGAGCTGTTTTTT
TRBV28	NA	NA	TRBJ1-2	CASSVYNYGYTF	TGTGCCAGCAGTGTCTATAACTATGGCTACACCTTC
TRBV5-5	NA	NA	TRBJ1-2	CASSLKDGSIYGYTF	TGTGCCAGCAGCTTAAAGGACGGGAGTATCTATGGCTACACCTTC
TRBV20-1	NA	NA	TRBJ2-7	CSARDRNKGYEQYF	TGCAGTGCTAGAGATCGGAATAAGGGTTACGAGCAGTACTTC
TRBV12-3/TRBV12-4	NA	NA	TRBJ1-3	CASSSNGDTIYF	TGTGCCAGCAGCAGTAATGGAGACACCATATATTTT
TRBV7-9	NA	few	TRBJ1-2	CASSLGTALYGYTF	TGTGCCAGCAGCTTAGGGACTGCTCTCTATGGCTACACCTTC
TRBV4-2	TRBD1	few	TRBJ1-5	CASSPRPGTDDQPQHF	TGTGCCAGCAGCCCAAGACCCGGGACAGATGATCAGCCCCAGCATTTT
TRBV4-1	NA	NA	TRBJ1-2	CASSQGDGSVYGYTF	TGCGCCAGCAGCCAAGGGGACGGGTCAGTCTATGGCTACACCTTC
TRBV2	NA	few	TRBJ2-5	CASSERGRGNAETQYF	TGTGCCAGCAGTGAACGGGGGAGAGGCAATGCAGAGACCCAGTACTTC
TRBV7-9	NA	NA	TRBJ1-5	CASSLDRAQPQHF	TGTGCCAGCAGCTTAGACAGGGCTCAGCCCCAGCATTTT
TRBV12-3/TRBV12-4	TRBD1	NA	TRBJ1-2	CASSLGRGINYGYTF	TGTGCCAGCAGTTTGGGCAGGGGGATTAACTATGGCTACACCTTC
TRBV6-5	NA	NA	TRBJ2-2	CASSFGPNIGELFF	TGTGCCAGCAGTTTCGGTCCTAACATCGGGGAGCTGTTTTTT
TRBV29-1	NA	few	TRBJ2-2	CSVAGRGEGTGELFF	TGCAGCGTCGCCGGGCGGGGAGAGGGCACCGGGGAGCTGTTTTTT
TRBV29-1	NA	few	TRBJ2-1	CSVEPEVSPYNEQFF	TGCAGCGTTGAACCGGAAGTTAGTCCCTACAATGAGCAGTTCTTC
TRBV28	NA	many	TRBJ2-1	CASSLIVRDNEQFF	TGTGCCAGCAGTTTGATAGTTAGGGACAATGAGCAGTTCTTC
TRBV7-3	TRBD1	NA	TRBJ1-2	CASSLTRDRDYGYTF	TGTGCCAGCAGCTTAACGAGGGACAGAGACTATGGCTACACCTTC
TRBV27	NA	NA	TRBJ2-5	CASKLTGGQETQYF	TGTGCCAGCAAGCTTACCGGCGGGCAAGAGACCCAGTACTTC
TRBV19	NA	many	TRBJ1-5	CASNSGSNSNQPQHF	TGTGCCAGTAATTCTGGGAGTAATAGCAATCAGCCCCAGCATTTT
TRBV6-1	TRBD2	few	TRBJ2-7	CASSPSSWGGGSYEQYF	TGTGCCAGCAGCCCGTCTTCCTGGGGGGGAGGGTCCTACGAGCAGTACTTC
TRBV6-5	NA	NA	TRBJ1-1	CASRPPGFTEAFF	TGTGCCAGCAGACCGCCCGGGTTCACTGAAGCTTTCTTT
TRBV7-2	TRBD2	few	TRBJ2-4	CASSYTSGGENIQYF	TGTGCCAGCAGCTACACTAGCGGGGGGGAAAACATTCAGTACTTC
TRBV9	TRBD1	NA	TRBJ2-7	CASSVGSGGTGLLGEQYF	TGTGCCAGCAGCGTAGGATCTGGCGGGACAGGACTCCTTGGCGAGCAGTACTTC
TRBV19	TRBD1	NA	TRBJ2-1	CASTLGTGGGEQFF	TGTGCCAGTACACTCGGGACAGGGGGCGGTGAGCAGTTCTTC
TRBV6-2/TRBV6-3	TRBD1	NA	TRBJ2-7	CASRRTGGYEQYF	TGTGCCAGCAGGAGGACAGGGGGCTACGAGCAGTACTTC
TRBV19	TRBD1	few	TRBJ2-7	CASSIAGQAYEQYF	TGTGCCAGTAGTATCGCGGGACAGGCCTACGAGCAGTACTTC
TRBV28	NA	NA	TRBJ2-7	CASSMNREQYF	TGTGCCAGCAGTATGAACCGAGAGCAGTACTTC